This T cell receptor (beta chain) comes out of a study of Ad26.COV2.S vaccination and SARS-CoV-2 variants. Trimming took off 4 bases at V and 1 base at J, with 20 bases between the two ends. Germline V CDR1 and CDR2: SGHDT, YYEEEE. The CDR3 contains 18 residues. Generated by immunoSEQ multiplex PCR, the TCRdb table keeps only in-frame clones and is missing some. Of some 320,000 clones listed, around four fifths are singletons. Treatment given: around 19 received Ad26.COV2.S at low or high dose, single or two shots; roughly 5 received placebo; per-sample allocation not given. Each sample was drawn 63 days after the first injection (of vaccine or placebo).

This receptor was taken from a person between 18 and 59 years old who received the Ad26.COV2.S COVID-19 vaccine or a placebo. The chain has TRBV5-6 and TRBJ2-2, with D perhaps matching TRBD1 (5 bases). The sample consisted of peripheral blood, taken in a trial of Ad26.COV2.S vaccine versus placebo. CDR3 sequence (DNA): TGTGCCAGCAGCCGGGCGACAGCTACGTTTATGAACACCGGGGAGCTGTTTTTT. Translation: CASSRATATFMNTGELFF.